The T cell receptor (beta chain) under discussion was sequenced for a study of blood T cell repertoires in COVID-19. Looking at the study overall: Specimens from acute and convalescent COVID-19 originated in the United States, Italy and Spain.

Authors' methods: Nucleated cell number was recorded as an estimate derived from reference gene primer amplification. Sequenced by immunoSEQ multiplex PCR; TCRdb stores in-frame clones only, minus some. Clone size and V and J calls were adopted from that table, with D and trimming inferred from the DNA. The data contain about 220,000 clones, almost 85% of them singletons. Looked up from germline, CDR1 is LNHDA and CDR2 is SQIVND (reference sequence). V was shortened by 1 base and J by 5 bases, with 11 bases between the two germline ends. The CDR3 runs to 14 residues. Adults between roughly 18 and 89 years of age took part from 24 US areas.

The receptor's source is a middle-aged man who had recovered from COVID-19. The sample was PBMCs or T cells enriched from blood (not recorded which). The chain employs TRBV19 and TRBJ1-1; D gene unclear. DNA of the CDR3: TGTGCCAGTAGTATAGGGCCGGGAGGGACTGAAGCTTTCTTT. This gives the protein CASSIGPGGTEAFF.